These 29 T cell receptor beta chains came from one sample sequenced in a study of T-cell reconstitution after alpha-beta-depleted transplantation in children. Molecular barcoding with unique molecular identifiers was used for the TCRbeta library. TCRdb re-analysed the PCR reads in MiXCR, keeping a single row per CDR3 protein. The data contain around 450,000 distinct CDR3 sequences, 15% to 20% of them singletons. The source material was PBMCs, mostly from graft donor cells, sampled 360 days after TCRalphabeta/CD19-depleted stem cell transplant. Every receptor here comes from a boy less than two years old who had a stem cell transplant for Wiskott-Aldrich syndrome, so the T cells may come from the graft donor.

V usage is TRBV7-6 and J usage is TRBJ2-3; 15 bases map to TRBD2. The trim removed 3 bases at V and 3 bases at J, leaving 10 bases unmatched. CDR1 SGHVS and CDR2 FNYEAQ come from the germline V gene. CDR3 length equals 19 residues. CDR3 in amino acids: CASSFIPGLAGGPTDTQYF. CDR3 bases: TGTGCCAGCAGCTTTATACCGGGACTAGCGGGAGGTCCGACAGATACGCAGTATTTT. The complete variable domain, with remaining parts taken from reference TRBV7-6 and TRBJ2-3, reads GAGVSQSPRYKVTKRGQDVALRCDPISGHVSLYWYRQALGQGPEFLTYFNYEAQQDKSGLPNDRFSAERPEGSISTLTIQRTEQRDSAMYRCASSFIPGLAGGPTDTQYFGPGTRLTVL.

The chain employs TRBV6-2 or TRBV6-3 and TRBJ2-7; D is unresolved. This CDR3 region has 12 residues. The germline V gene encodes CDR1 MNHEY and CDR2 SVGEGT. V was pared by 2 bases and J by 5 bases, with 7 bases between. CDR3 sequence: CASSYRTNEQYF. CDR3 DNA: TGTGCCAGCAGTTACCGGACGAACGAGCAGTACTTC.

This clonotype was recorded only once. The V and J genes are TRBV27 and TRBJ2-1, with 9 bases fitting TRBD2. The CDR3 is 14 amino acids. The germline CDR1 and CDR2 sequences are MNHEY and SMNVEV (reference sequence). The V and J ends lost 8 bases and 7 bases, in that order; junction bases with no gene match: 9. The DNA of the CDR3 is TGTGCCAGCCGCATGCGGGGGGGAAGGAATGAGCAGTTCTTC. Its protein product is CASRMRGGRNEQFF.

V gene TRBV29-1 combines with J gene TRBJ2-5, with D tentatively TRBD2 (5 bases). The CDR3 extends over 11 amino acids. CDR1 and CDR2 (germline): SQVTM, ANQGSEA. Trimming removed 4 bases at V and 7 bases at J, with 10 bases between. The CDR3 spells CSVVVGVTQYF. The DNA for the CDR3 is TGCAGCGTTGTTGTGGGAGTGACCCAGTACTTC.

This clonotype has a count of ten or more. The chain joins TRBV12-3 or TRBV12-4 to TRBJ2-3; no reliable D call. The length of the CDR3 is 14 residues. The V end lost 6 bases, the J end lost 0 bases, and 10 bases lay between the germline ends. CDR3 DNA: TGTGCCAGCAGCCGGCTCACTAGCACAGATACGCAGTATTTT. This gives the protein CASSRLTSTDTQYF.

This clonotype was counted a few times. V is TRBV12-3 or TRBV12-4 and J is TRBJ2-1; the match to TRBD1 covers 7 bases. V trimming: 5 bases; J trimming: 2 bases; junction bases outside the gene matches: 12. The CDR3 loop spans 17 amino acids. CDR3 amino acids: CASSGRQGRSAYNEQFF. CDR3 nucleotide sequence: TGTGCCAGCAGTGGGCGACAGGGAAGGAGCGCCTACAATGAGCAGTTCTTC.

This clonotype occurred a few times. The chain is built from TRBV20-1 and TRBJ2-1; possible D gene TRBD2, 6 bases. CDR1 is DFQATT, CDR2 SNEGSKA, per germline (reference sequence). This CDR3 is built from 13 residues. V gave up 7 bases and J gave up 3 bases, with 13 bases separating them. CDR3 region: CSVEGGGYNEQFF. The CDR3 nucleotides read TGCAGTGTCGAGGGAGGTGGCTACAATGAGCAGTTCTTC.

This chain uses TRBV6-5 with TRBJ1-1; D is uncertain. The CDR3 covers 13 residues. V dropped 0 bases and J dropped 4 bases, with 6 bases sitting between them. Germline V gene lookup returns CDR1 MNHEY and CDR2 SVGAGI. The CDR3 nucleotides read TGTGCCAGCAGTTACTCGGAATTCACTGAAGCTTTCTTT. It is translated as CASSYSEFTEAFF.

This clonotype was counted at least ten times. V gene TRBV11-2 combines with J gene TRBJ2-2; 10 bases map to TRBD2. The CDR3 spans 15 residues. Germline CDR1 reads SGHAT; CDR2 reads FQNNGV. V was clipped by 3 bases and J by 5 bases; unmatched bases: 3. Written as DNA, the CDR3 is TGTGCCAGCAGCTTCACAGCGGGGGGGACCGGGGAGCTGTTTTTT. It encodes CASSFTAGGTGELFF.

There are a few counts of this clonotype. V usage is TRBV12-3 or TRBV12-4 and J usage is TRBJ2-1; no firm D call. Deletions cut 6 bases from V and 2 bases from J, with 17 bases between. The CDR3 consists of 16 residues. The CDR3 DNA reads as TGTGCCAGCAGCCCTCGGGTGGCAGCCGCCTACAATGAGCAGTTCTTC. Translating gives CASSPRVAAAYNEQFF.

This chain joins TRBV4-1 and TRBJ1-1; D is possibly TRBD1 (5 bases). Germline CDR1 is MGHRA and CDR2 is YSYEKL. This CDR3 is built from 15 residues. Trimming removed 3 bases at V and 1 base at J, with 12 bases between. The CDR3 loop reads CASSHRDGSNTEAFF. The DNA of the CDR3 is TGCGCCAGCAGCCACAGGGACGGTTCGAACACTGAAGCTTTCTTT.

This clonotype was seen a handful of times. The chain couples TRBV7-9 to TRBJ2-2, with D uncertain. The V end was cut by 6 bases, the J end by 8 bases, with 19 bases between. The CDR3 spans 15 residues. Germline V lookup: CDR1 SEHNR, CDR2 FQNEAQ (reference sequence). CDR3 DNA sequence: TGTGCCAGCAGTATACCGGGCCAACCAAGGGGGGAGCTGTTTTTT. Its protein product is CASSIPGQPRGELFF.

The chain uses TRBV7-9 and TRBJ2-3; D call uncertain. The length of the CDR3 is 15 residues. Germline V gene data show CDR1 as SEHNR and CDR2 as FQNEAQ (reference sequence). Trimming removed 5 bases from V and 3 bases from J, with 15 bases in between. CDR3 in DNA: TGTGCCAGCAGCCCCGAAGCCCCCAGGACAGATACGCAGTATTTT. Translated, it gives CASSPEAPRTDTQYF.

A few counts support this clonotype. CDR3 sequence reads: CASSLGPPTNYGYTF. The CDR3, as DNA: TGTGCCAGCAGCCTGGGACCGCCGACTAACTATGGCTACACCTTC. The V and J genes are TRBV12-3 or TRBV12-4 and TRBJ1-2; a possible D gene is TRBD1 (5 bases). This CDR3 region has 15 residues. The V end was cut by 6 bases, the J end by 0 bases, with 14 bases between.

This clonotype turned up a few times. The chain joins TRBV5-1 to TRBJ2-7, with 7 positions matching TRBD2. The CDR3 extends over 15 amino acids. Germline lookup yields CDR1 SGHRS and CDR2 YFSETQ. The V segment lost 0 bases and the J segment 4 bases; nucleotides outside the gene matches: 7. CDR3 sequence: CASSLAASGLYEQYF. The CDR3 DNA reads as TGCGCCAGCAGCTTGGCGGCTAGCGGTTTGTACGAGCAGTACTTC.

This clonotype was seen only a few times. The chain carries TRBV10-3 and TRBJ2-1; the D is unclear. Trimming cost V 0 bases and J 0 bases, with 9 bases left between them. Looked up from germline, CDR1 is ENHRY and CDR2 is SYGVKD. CDR3 length: 16 amino acids. The CDR3 is CAISESIVSSYNEQFF. The CDR3 DNA follows: TGTGCCATCAGTGAGTCGATCGTGAGCTCCTACAATGAGCAGTTCTTC.

This clonotype was seen more than once but under ten times. The chain carries TRBV15 and TRBJ2-5; the match to TRBD1 covers 9 bases. CDR1 and CDR2 from the germline V gene are LNHNV and YYDKDF (reference sequence). This CDR3 has 14 amino acids. J gave up 7 bases and V 2 bases, and 5 bases lay outside the gene matches. CDR3 nucleotide sequence: TGTGCCACCAGCAGACGGACAGGGGAAGGGACCCAGTACTTC. It encodes CATSRRTGEGTQYF.

The rearrangement joins TRBV20-1 to TRBJ2-1; the D gene is possibly TRBD2 (6 bases). Germline loops: CDR1 DFQATT, CDR2 SNEGSKA (reference sequence). The CDR3 spans 15 residues. V dropped 7 bases and J dropped 8 bases, with 24 bases sitting between them. The CDR3 nucleotides read TGCAGTGGCCCCCTAGCGTACGACCCCGCGGATGAGCAGTTCTTC. Amino acids: CSGPLAYDPADEQFF.

This clonotype has a handful of counts. Written as DNA, the CDR3 is TGTGCCAGCAGTTCAGGAAGTTTCCCCTCATCCTACAATGAGCAGTTCTTC. Translation: CASSSGSFPSSYNEQFF. J is TRBJ2-1 and V is TRBV12-3 or TRBV12-4; D is uncertain. Trimming took 4 bases from V and 1 from J, leaving 17 bases between them. The CDR3 extends over 17 amino acids.

This clonotype was counted between two and nine times. This rearrangement joins TRBV7-9 to TRBJ2-2, with TRBD1 identical over 8 bases. This CDR3 is 13 amino acids long. The junction had 5 bases not matched to a gene; V was cut back by 7 bases and J by 7 bases. Per germline, CDR1 SEHNR and CDR2 FQNEAQ (reference sequence). CDR3 region: CASKPGGIGELFF. The CDR3 bases are TGTGCCAGCAAGCCAGGGGGCATCGGGGAGCTGTTTTTT. Full variable domain (remainder filled in from reference TRBV7-9 and TRBJ2-2): DTGVSQNPRHKITKRGQNVTFRCDPISEHNRLYWYRQTLGQGPEFLTYFQNEAQLEKSRLLSDRFSAERPKGSFSTLEIQRTEQGDSAMYLCASKPGGIGELFFGEGSRLTVL.

This clonotype has at least ten counts. The genes are TRBV3-1 and TRBJ2-5; D is possibly TRBD1 or TRBD2 (5 bases each). Trimming shortened V by 6 bases and J by 4 bases, and 15 bases separated the two germline ends. This CDR3 spans 14 amino acids. Germline-derived CDR1 and CDR2 are LGHDT and YNNKEL (reference sequence). The CDR3 loop reads CASSDGARVETQYF. CDR3 bases: TGTGCCAGCAGTGACGGGGCCCGTGTAGAGACCCAGTACTTC.

This clonotype has more than one count but fewer than ten. The V and J genes are TRBV6-4 and TRBJ2-3; 7 nucleotides agree with TRBD2. After removal of 7 bases from V and 0 bases from J, the junction contained 7 bases not matched to a gene. Germline V lookup: CDR1 MRHNA, CDR2 SNTAGT. CDR3 length equals 15 residues. The CDR3 spells CASKESGVSTDTQYF. CDR3 nucleotides: TGTGCCAGCAAGGAAAGCGGGGTTAGCACAGATACGCAGTATTTT.

This clonotype was seen more than once but under ten times. The V gene is TRBV12-3 or TRBV12-4, the J gene TRBJ2-3, with D possibly TRBD2 on 6 matching bases. CDR3 length: 13 residues. Trimming shortened V by 7 bases and J by 2 bases, and 10 bases separated the two germline ends. The CDR3 region has the DNA TGTGCCAGCATGCGGGGACTCACAGATACGCAGTATTTT. Amino acids: CASMRGLTDTQYF.

The CDR3 DNA follows: TGTGCCAGTAGTACCTACCTTCTAGCGAGCTCCTACAATGAGCAGTTCTTC. It yields the protein CASSTYLLASSYNEQFF. The chain is built from TRBV19 and TRBJ2-1; TRBD2 is a possible D gene (6 bases). Germline V gene sequence: CDR1 LNHDA, CDR2 SQIVND (reference sequence). V lost 4 bases to trimming and J lost 0 bases, with 16 bases between them. The CDR3 length is 17 residues.

This clonotype was recorded many times. This chain links TRBV7-2 with TRBJ2-7, with 12 bases matching TRBD2. This CDR3 comprises 14 residues. J lost 2 bases, V lost 5 bases, and 1 base had no gene match. Germline V gene sequence: CDR1 SGHTA, CDR2 FQGNSA. The CDR3, as DNA: TGTGCCAGCAGCCGACTAGCGGGAGCCTACGAGCAGTACTTC. It codes for CASSRLAGAYEQYF.

This clonotype was found a few times. V gene TRBV2 combines with J gene TRBJ2-1; 12 bases align to TRBD2. The CDR3 loop spans 16 amino acids. The V and J ends lost 4 bases and 4 bases, in that order; junction bases with no gene match: 5. Germline CDR1 reads SNHLY; CDR2 reads FYNNEI. CDR3 amino acids: CASSATGLAGYNEQFF. The CDR3 region has the DNA TGTGCCAGCAGTGCCACTGGACTAGCGGGATACAATGAGCAGTTCTTC.

V and J are TRBV7-2 and TRBJ2-3; D is perhaps TRBD2 (6 bases). V lost 5 bases and J lost 4, with 16 bases in between. The CDR3 length is 15 residues. The germline V gene has CDR1 SGHTA and CDR2 FQGNSA. CDR3 in DNA: TGTGCCAGCAGCCTAGGGAGCCGGGGGTCAGATACGCAGTATTTT. Translation: CASSLGSRGSDTQYF.

This clonotype was picked up many times. V gene TRBV7-2 combines with J gene TRBJ2-3; no clear D. Germline V gene sequence: CDR1 SGHTA, CDR2 FQGNSA. This CDR3 spans 13 amino acids. V lost 3 bases and J lost 0, with 4 bases in between. CDR3 in amino acids: CASSFSSTDTQYF. The CDR3 bases are TGTGCCAGCAGCTTTTCAAGCACAGATACGCAGTATTTT.

There are a few counts of this clonotype. J is TRBJ2-1 and V is TRBV9; no definite D call. CDR3 length: 14 residues. The germline V gene has CDR1 SGDLS and CDR2 YYNGEE. Trimming left V 4 bases short and J 1 base short, with 9 bases between. The DNA for the CDR3 is TGTGCCAGCAGCATCCTTGGATCCTACAATGAGCAGTTCTTC. Encoded protein: CASSILGSYNEQFF.